These 32 T cell receptor beta chains came from one sample sequenced in a study of blood T cell repertoires in COVID-19. Only in-frame clones appear in the TCRdb table, and some are missing; sequencing was by immunoSEQ multiplex PCR. Seen here are about 150,000 clones, 70% to 90% observed once, and the top ten hold roughly 3.9%. The specimen was PBMCs or T cells enriched from blood (not recorded which). Receptors were obtained from a man aged 50-59 years who had recovered from COVID-19.

The chain recombines TRBV28 with TRBJ1-5; TRBD1 aligns across 9 bases. The V gene end was trimmed by 7 bases and the J gene end by 2 bases; junction bases not matched to a gene: 3. Germline V gives CDR1 MDHEN, CDR2 SYDVKM. CDR3 length: 14 amino acids. The DNA for the CDR3 is TGTGCCAGCACCACAGGGGGCGGCAATCAGCCCCAGCATTTT. Its translation is CASTTGGGNQPQHF.

This chain joins TRBV28 and TRBJ2-7; 8 bases are shared with TRBD1. The CDR3 has 14 amino acids. The junction had 7 bases not matched to a gene; V was cut back by 4 bases and J by 5 bases. CDR1 is MDHEN and CDR2 is SYDVKM in the germline V gene. CDR3 residues: CASSYGQGYHEQYF. Written as DNA, the CDR3 is TGTGCCAGCAGTTACGGACAGGGTTATCACGAGCAGTACTTC.

This clone was picked up one time. The gene calls are TRBV5-1 and TRBJ1-6; D remains ambiguous. This CDR3 has 14 residues. Trimming pared 4 bases from V and 6 bases from J, leaving 11 bases between. Germline V gene lookup returns CDR1 SGHRS and CDR2 YFSETQ. The CDR3 nucleotides read TGCGCCAGCAGCCAAGGACGGGGTAATTCACCCCTCCACTTT. Protein sequence: CASSQGRGNSPLHF.

The chain carries TRBV18 and TRBJ1-2; D not resolved. The CDR3 contains 12 residues. Trimming pared 5 bases from V and 6 bases from J, leaving 10 bases between. Germline V gene sequence: CDR1 KGHSH, CDR2 LQKENI. As DNA, the CDR3 is TGTGCCAGCTCAGTTTCTCTCGATGGCTACACCTTC. Protein sequence: CASSVSLDGYTF.

The chain joins TRBV5-1 to TRBJ2-1, with 8 bases lining up with TRBD1. V lost 4 bases, J lost 1 base, and 10 bases stayed unmatched. The CDR3 has 17 residues. Germline-derived CDR1 and CDR2 are SGHRS and YFSETQ. The DNA for the CDR3 is TGCGCCAGCAGCCTGACTGCAGGGGGCTCGTCCTACAATGAGCAGTTCTTC. Translating it yields CASSLTAGGSSYNEQFF.

This clone was counted a few times. The chain combines TRBV9 with TRBJ2-7; TRBD1 agrees at 9 bases. Germline CDR1 is SGDLS and CDR2 is YYNGEE. The CDR3 runs 15 residues. The ends lost 4 bases at V and 6 bases at J; junction bases unmatched: 11. The CDR3 DNA reads as TGTGCCAGCAGCCCGGGGACAGGGTTGGACTCCGAGCAGTACTTC. This codes for CASSPGTGLDSEQYF.

The chain links TRBV11-3 to TRBJ2-1; D is uncertain. The CDR3 runs 14 residues. Germline V CDR1 and CDR2: SGHNT, YENEEA. With 5 bases removed from V and 5 bases from J, the gap between germline ends came to 13 bases. Here the CDR3 reads CASSDPPGHNEQFF. The CDR3 DNA follows: TGTGCCAGCAGCGACCCCCCAGGCCACAATGAGCAGTTCTTC.

The chain couples TRBV11-3 to TRBJ2-4, with TRBD2 identical over 9 bases. Germline-derived CDR1 and CDR2 are SGHNT and YENEEA. The ends lost 4 bases at V and 6 bases at J; junction bases unmatched: 7. The CDR3 contains 15 residues. The CDR3 is CASSSSSGIGNIQYF. CDR3 sequence (DNA): TGTGCCAGCAGCTCCTCTAGCGGGATCGGAAACATTCAGTACTTC.

This chain connects TRBV19 to TRBJ1-6; 7 bases are a match to TRBD1. The length of the CDR3 is 14 residues. Germline trimming cut 3 bases from V and 8 bases from J; bases unmatched to any gene: 4. Germline V gives CDR1 LNHDA, CDR2 SQIVND (reference sequence). DNA for the CDR3: TGTGCCAGTAGTATGACAGGGCTGGATTCACCCCTCCACTTT. It encodes CASSMTGLDSPLHF.

J is TRBJ1-6 and V is TRBV29-1; no reliable D call. CDR1 is SQVTM and CDR2 is ANQGSEA in the germline V gene. The CDR3 extends over 21 amino acids. V lost 4 bases and J lost 0, with 28 bases in between. DNA of the CDR3: TGCAGCGTTGCCCCAGACATAATCCACCTCCACCCGATCTCCTATAATTCACCCCTCCACTTT. Translating it yields CSVAPDIIHLHPISYNSPLHF.

This chain links TRBV25-1 with TRBJ1-1, with D uncertain. CDR1 and CDR2 (germline): MGHDK, SYGVNS. CDR3 size: 10 residues. Trimming cost V 3 bases and J 7 bases, with 3 bases left between them. The CDR3 here is CASSDYEAFF. CDR3 nucleotide sequence: TGTGCCAGCAGTGACTATGAAGCTTTCTTT.

The CDR3 DNA reads TGTGCCAGCAGCTTTAGCGGGAGGGGAGATACGCAGTATTTT. It specifies CASSFSGRGDTQYF. This rearrangement joins TRBV7-9 to TRBJ2-3; 11 positions agree with TRBD2. Germline V lookup: CDR1 SEHNR, CDR2 FQNEAQ (reference sequence). This CDR3 contains 14 residues. With V trimmed by 3 bases and J by 5 bases, 1 base remained unmatched.

The gene calls are TRBV6-2 or TRBV6-3 and TRBJ2-7; weak D call: TRBD2 (6 bases). Per the germline V gene, CDR1 is MNHEY and CDR2 is SVGEGT. CDR3 length: 12 residues. V lost 6 bases to trimming and J lost 6 bases, with 12 bases between them. The CDR3 DNA is TGTGCCAGCAGCTTGGGACTCCGCGAGCAGTACGTC. The encoded protein is CASSLGLREQYV.

The chain couples TRBV5-4 to TRBJ2-2; 9 positions match TRBD2. Germline assignment: CDR1 SGHNT and CDR2 YYREEE (reference sequence). The CDR3 runs to 16 residues. The junction had 5 bases not matched to a gene; V was cut back by 3 bases and J by 2 bases. CDR3 nucleotides: TGTGCCAGCAGCTCCGGGACTAGCCCTAACACCGGGGAGCTGTTTTTT. Protein: CASSSGTSPNTGELFF.

The chain employs TRBV2 and TRBJ2-2; 8 nucleotides match TRBD1. The CDR3 contains 16 residues. Trimming removed 3 bases from V and 1 base from J; junction bases left unmatched: 4. Per the germline V gene, CDR1 is SNHLY and CDR2 is FYNNEI. CDR3 nucleotide sequence: TGTGCCAGCAGTGACCGGGACAGGCTGAACACCGGGGAGCTGTTTTTT. This sequence encodes CASSDRDRLNTGELFF.

V is TRBV19 and J is TRBJ2-2; D gene unclear. The CDR3 totals 14 residues. V lost 3 bases to trimming and J lost 2 bases, with 7 bases between them. CDR1 is LNHDA, CDR2 SQIVND, per germline (reference sequence). The CDR3: CASSMVLNTGELFF. As DNA, the CDR3 is TGTGCCAGTAGTATGGTACTTAACACCGGGGAGCTGTTTTTT.

This chain joins TRBV9 and TRBJ2-2; 8 nucleotides align to TRBD2. This CDR3 comprises 13 residues. V shed 6 bases, J shed 7 bases, and the junction held 5 bases outside the gene matches. Germline values: CDR1 SGDLS, CDR2 YYNGEE. CDR3 amino acids: CASTGRARGELFF. The CDR3 DNA follows: TGTGCCAGCACCGGGAGGGCGCGCGGGGAGCTGTTTTTT.

This chain uses TRBV28 with TRBJ1-2, with D tentatively TRBD1 (6 bases). The germline CDR1 and CDR2 sequences are MDHEN and SYDVKM. This CDR3 is 11 amino acids long. The V end lost 11 bases, the J end lost 4 bases, and 11 bases lay between the germline ends. CDR3 region: CAWGGLYGYTF. The CDR3 nucleotides are TGTGCCTGGGGGGGGCTCTATGGCTACACCTTC.

This chain joins TRBV28 and TRBJ1-1, with 9 bases matching TRBD1. The CDR3 sequence is 14 residues long. V shed 4 bases and J 6 bases; nucleotides not matched to a gene: 6. The germline CDR1 and CDR2 sequences are MDHEN and SYDVKM. The CDR3 region is CASSSPGTGPEAFF. The CDR3 coding sequence is TGTGCCAGCAGTTCCCCCGGGACAGGGCCTGAAGCTTTCTTT. The full variable domain, in which reference TRBV28 and TRBJ1-1 provide the parts outside the CDR3, is DVKVTQSSRYLVKRTGEKVFLECVQDMDHENMFWYRQDPGLGLRLIYFSYDVKMKEKGDIPEGYSVSREKKERFSLILESASTNQTSMYLCASSSPGTGPEAFFGQGTRLTVV.

This clone appeared once. The chain employs TRBV5-1 and TRBJ1-2; possibly TRBD1 for D (5 bases). V was shortened by 0 bases and J by 4 bases, with 7 bases between the two germline ends. The CDR3 runs 13 residues. Germline V gene sequence: CDR1 SGHRS, CDR2 YFSETQ. This CDR3 is CASSLGGFYGYTF. The CDR3 DNA reads as TGCGCCAGCAGCTTGGGGGGCTTCTATGGCTACACCTTC.

The chain is built from TRBV4-3 and TRBJ2-3; D is possibly TRBD2 (5 bases). Germline CDR1 and CDR2: LGHNA and YSLEER. V gave up 1 base and J gave up 0 bases, with 5 bases separating them. The CDR3 length is 14 residues. CDR3 in amino acids: CASSQAGSTDTQYF. The CDR3 DNA is TGCGCCAGCAGCCAAGCGGGGAGCACAGATACGCAGTATTTT.

The V and J genes are TRBV21-1 and TRBJ2-7; TRBD1 is taken as the D call from the table, unchecked against the DNA. TRBV21-1 counts as a pseudogene. The CDR3 covers 16 residues. CDR3: CASSKRSRGSSYEQYV. The CDR3 bases are TGTGCCAGCAGCAAAAGGAGCAGGGGTAGCTCCTACGAGCAGTACGTC.

The chain carries TRBV5-6 and TRBJ1-2; D call uncertain. The germline V gene has CDR1 SGHDT and CDR2 YYEEEE. The CDR3 length is 14 residues. V shed 4 bases and J shed 3 bases, with 13 bases lying between them. The CDR3 reads CASSPIQDYYGYTF. DNA of the CDR3: TGTGCCAGCAGCCCCATTCAGGATTACTATGGCTACACCTTC.

In nucleotides, the CDR3 is TGTGCCAGCAGCGACCTGGGACAGGGTACTGAAGCTTTCTTT. Amino acids: CASSDLGQGTEAFF. This chain joins TRBV7-2 and TRBJ1-1; 9 bases are a match to TRBD1. The CDR3 contains 14 residues. The V segment lost 5 bases and the J segment 5 bases; nucleotides outside the gene matches: 6. Germline V gives CDR1 SGHTA, CDR2 FQGNSA.

The chain links TRBV5-1 to TRBJ2-2, with TRBD2 matching 9 bases. The V gene end was trimmed by 0 bases and the J gene end by 1 base; junction bases not matched to a gene: 1. The CDR3 sequence is 16 residues long. Germline loops: CDR1 SGHRS, CDR2 YFSETQ. The CDR3: CASSLVSGGNTGELFF. The CDR3 nucleotides read TGCGCCAGCAGCTTGGTTAGCGGGGGGAACACCGGGGAGCTGTTTTTT.

The gene calls are TRBV30 and TRBJ2-7, with TRBD2 matching over 10 bases. Trimming removed 3 bases from V and 2 bases from J; junction bases left unmatched: 4. Looked up from germline, CDR1 is GTSNPN and CDR2 is SVGIG (reference sequence). The CDR3 has 14 amino acids. The CDR3 sequence: CAWRRTSGTYEQYF. CDR3 nucleotides: TGTGCCTGGAGAAGGACTAGCGGTACCTACGAGCAGTACTTC.

The chain combines TRBV29-1 with TRBJ2-3; TRBD2 aligns across 7 bases. Germline V gene sequence: CDR1 SQVTM, CDR2 ANQGSEA. V lost 4 bases and J lost 4; bases outside the gene matches: 8. CDR3 length: 14 residues. CDR3 in amino acids: CSVGFGGSSDTQYF. CDR3 DNA: TGCAGCGTTGGCTTCGGCGGGAGCTCAGATACGCAGTATTTT.

The rearrangement joins TRBV7-8 to TRBJ1-2, with D unclear. The CDR3 spans 11 residues. Per germline, CDR1 SGHVS and CDR2 FQNEAQ. The V end was cut by 1 base, the J end by 8 bases, with 5 bases between. CDR3 region: CASSLDRGYTF. The CDR3 DNA is TGTGCCAGCAGCTTAGACAGAGGCTACACCTTC.

J is TRBJ2-2 and V is TRBV5-1; 8 bases map to TRBD1. The CDR3 runs to 14 residues. CDR1 is SGHRS and CDR2 is YFSETQ in the germline V gene. V gave up 4 bases and J gave up 3 bases; unmatched junction bases: 2. The CDR3 loop reads CASSGGQDTGELFF. The CDR3 coding sequence is TGCGCCAGCAGCGGGGGACAGGACACCGGGGAGCTGTTTTTT.

V and J are TRBV4-3 and TRBJ1-5, with D possibly matching TRBD1 (5 bases). The CDR3 loop spans 14 amino acids. CDR1 and CDR2 from the germline V gene are LGHNA and YSLEER. V was shortened by 4 bases and J by 0 bases, with 7 bases between the two germline ends. CDR3 sequence reads: CASSLGHSNQPQHF. In nucleotides, the CDR3 is TGCGCCAGCAGCCTCGGACATAGCAATCAGCCCCAGCATTTT.

This clone was observed a few times. The chain recombines TRBV24-1 with TRBJ2-1; 14 positions match TRBD2. Germline V lookup: CDR1 KGHDR, CDR2 SFDVKD. V dropped 1 base and J dropped 6; count of bases not matched to a gene: 4. There are 17 residues in the CDR3. CDR3 bases: TGTGCCACCAGTGATTTCAAGACTAGCGGGAGGGCCAATGAGCAGTTCTTC. Translating it yields CATSDFKTSGRANEQFF.

J is TRBJ2-7 and V is TRBV18, with 7 bases that match TRBD1. Germline V gene lookup returns CDR1 KGHSH and CDR2 LQKENI. Trimming removed 6 bases from V and 2 bases from J; junction bases left unmatched: 7. This CDR3 has 14 amino acids. The CDR3 DNA sequence: TGTGCCAGCTCGCCCGGGACAGCCACCTACGAGCAGTACTTC. Its translation: CASSPGTATYEQYF.